This T cell receptor (beta chain) was recorded in a study of blood T cell repertoires in COVID-19. At the level of the study: Spain, Italy and the United States supplied samples that represented acute and convalescent COVID-19. Sample material is recorded as cDNA or gDNA derived from T cells, B-cell-depleted T cells, or PBMCs.

Authors' methods: It was from reference gene primer amplification that nucleated cell counts were estimated. The assay was immunoSEQ multiplex PCR, and TCRdb's table has in-frame clones only and misses some. V and J calls and clone size come straight from that table; D and trimming were deduced from the DNA. This sample has 40,000 to 60,000 clones; 87% occur once, and the top ten carry under 2.5%. Looked up from germline, CDR1 is SGHRS and CDR2 is YFSETQ. The CDR3 runs 16 residues. Unmatched junction bases numbered 2, after V lost 2 bases and J lost 0 bases. Those enrolled in Seattle joined during active infection and were followed longitudinally afterward.

The source material was peripheral blood. This TCR was recovered from a woman over 75 with COVID-19, enrolled during active disease. V is TRBV5-1 and J is TRBJ2-3, with 11 bases fitting TRBD2. The CDR3 nucleotides are TGCGCCAGCAGCTTTTGGACTAGCGGGAGCACAGATACGCAGTATTTT. Translating gives CASSFWTSGSTDTQYF. The full variable domain, in which reference TRBV5-1 and TRBJ2-3 provide the parts outside the CDR3, is KAGVTQTPRYLIKTRGQQVTLSCSPISGHRSVSWYQQTPGQGLQFLFEYFSETQRNKGNFPGRFSGRQFSNSRSEMNVSTLELGDSALYLCASSFWTSGSTDTQYFGPGTRLTVL.